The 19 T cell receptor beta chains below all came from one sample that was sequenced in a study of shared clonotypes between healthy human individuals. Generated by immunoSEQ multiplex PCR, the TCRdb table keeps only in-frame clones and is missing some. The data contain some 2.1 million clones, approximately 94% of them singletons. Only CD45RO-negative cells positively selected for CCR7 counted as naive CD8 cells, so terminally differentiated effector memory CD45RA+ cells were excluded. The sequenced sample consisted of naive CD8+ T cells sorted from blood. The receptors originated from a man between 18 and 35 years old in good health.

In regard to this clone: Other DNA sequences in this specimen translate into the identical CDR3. CDR3 sequence (DNA): TGTGCCAGCAGCTTAGGACCGGGAGAGCAGTACTTC. This gives the protein CASSLGPGEQYF. The chain has TRBV7-9 and TRBJ2-7, with D possibly TRBD2 on 5 matching bases. V lost 1 base and J lost 7, with 8 bases in between. Germline V CDR1 and CDR2: SEHNR, FQNEAQ (reference sequence). This CDR3 contains 12 residues. Full variable domain (outside the CDR3, taken from reference TRBV7-9 and TRBJ2-7): DTGVSQNPRHKITKRGQNVTFRCDPISEHNRLYWYRQTLGQGPEFLTYFQNEAQLEKSRLLSDRFSAERPKGSFSTLEIQRTEQGDSAMYLCASSLGPGEQYFGPGTRLTVT.

Here the CDR3 reads CASSAGKSYEQYF. In nucleotides, the CDR3 is TGCGCCAGCAGCGCGGGAAAATCCTACGAGCAGTACTTC. The V and J genes are TRBV5-1 and TRBJ2-7, with D possibly matching TRBD2 (6 bases). V lost 4 bases and J 1 base, leaving 9 bases between the germline ends. Looked up from germline, CDR1 is SGHRS and CDR2 is YFSETQ. This CDR3 contains 13 residues.

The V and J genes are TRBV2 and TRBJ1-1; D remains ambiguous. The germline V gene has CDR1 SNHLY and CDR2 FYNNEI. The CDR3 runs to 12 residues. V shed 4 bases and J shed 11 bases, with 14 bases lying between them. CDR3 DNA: TGTGCCAGCAGTGGATTGCCCTCGGGGGCTTTCTTT. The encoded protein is CASSGLPSGAFF.

The CDR3 reads CASSETSGSYQETQYF. The CDR3 DNA follows: TGTGCCAGCAGCGAGACTAGCGGGTCCTACCAAGAGACCCAGTACTTC. The chain links TRBV11-1 to TRBJ2-5; 10 positions agree with TRBD2. The V and J ends lost 5 bases and 0 bases, in that order; junction bases with no gene match: 6. Germline CDR1 SGHAT, CDR2 FQDESV (reference sequence). This CDR3 region has 16 residues.

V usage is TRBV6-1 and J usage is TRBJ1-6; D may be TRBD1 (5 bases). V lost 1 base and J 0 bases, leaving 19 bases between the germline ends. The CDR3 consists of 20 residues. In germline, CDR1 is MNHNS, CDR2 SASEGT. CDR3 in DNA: TGTGCCAGCAGTGAAGTGGGGGGGTTACAGACCAGCTCCTATAATTCACCCCTCCACTTT. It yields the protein CASSEVGGLQTSSYNSPLHF.

CDR3 residues: CASSHQQGAPPNEQYF. The CDR3 DNA follows: TGTGCCAGCAGTCATCAGCAGGGGGCACCACCTAACGAGCAGTACTTC. This chain links TRBV6-6 with TRBJ2-7; TRBD1 agrees at 8 bases. The CDR3 contains 16 residues. Germline CDR1 is MNHNY and CDR2 is SVGAGI (reference sequence). The junction had 14 bases not matched to a gene; V was cut back by 5 bases and J by 5 bases.

The CDR3 protein is CASSFTSGYEQYF. CDR3 DNA: TGTGCCAGCAGCTTCACCTCAGGGTACGAGCAGTACTTC. The chain employs TRBV11-2 and TRBJ2-7; maybe TRBD1 (5 bases). CDR1 SGHAT and CDR2 FQNNGV come from the germline V gene. The length of the CDR3 is 13 residues. Deletions cut 3 bases from V and 4 bases from J, with 10 bases between. Using reference TRBV11-2 and TRBJ2-7 for the parts outside the CDR3, the full variable domain is EAGVAQSPRYKIIEKRQSVAFWCNPISGHATLYWYQQILGQGPKLLIQFQNNGVVDDSQLPKDRFSAERLKGVDSTLKIQPAKLEDSAVYLCASSFTSGYEQYFGPGTRLTVT.

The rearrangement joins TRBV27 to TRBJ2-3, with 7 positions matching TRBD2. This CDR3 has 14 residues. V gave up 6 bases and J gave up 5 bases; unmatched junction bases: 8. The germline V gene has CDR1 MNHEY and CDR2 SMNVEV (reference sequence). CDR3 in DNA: TGTGCCAGCAGCAGCGCGGGAGCCGGAGATACGCAGTATTTT. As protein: CASSSAGAGDTQYF.

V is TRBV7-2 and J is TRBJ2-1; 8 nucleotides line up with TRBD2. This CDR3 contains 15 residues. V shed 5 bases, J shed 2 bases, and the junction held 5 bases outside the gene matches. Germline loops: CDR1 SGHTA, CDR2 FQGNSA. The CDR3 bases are TGTGCCAGCAGCCCTTTCGGGGGGGCCTACAATGAGCAGTTCTTC. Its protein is CASSPFGGAYNEQFF. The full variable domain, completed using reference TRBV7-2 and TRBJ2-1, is GAGVSQSPSNKVTEKGKDVELRCDPISGHTALYWYRQSLGQGLEFLIYFQGNSAPDKSGLPSDRFSAERTGGSVSTLTIQRTQQEDSAVYLCASSPFGGAYNEQFFGPGTRLTVL.

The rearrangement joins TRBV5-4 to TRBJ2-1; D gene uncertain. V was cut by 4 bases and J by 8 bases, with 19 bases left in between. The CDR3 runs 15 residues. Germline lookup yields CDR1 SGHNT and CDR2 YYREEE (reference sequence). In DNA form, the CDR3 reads TGTGCCAGCAGCCGGACCGATCGGTCTGATTATGAGCAGTTCTTC. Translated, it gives CASSRTDRSDYEQFF.

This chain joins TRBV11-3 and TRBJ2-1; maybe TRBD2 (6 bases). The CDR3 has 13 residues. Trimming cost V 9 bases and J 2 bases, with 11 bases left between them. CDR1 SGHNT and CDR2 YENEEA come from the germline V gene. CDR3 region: CASSGGTYNEQFF. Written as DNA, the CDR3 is TGTGCCAGTTCGGGCGGGACCTACAATGAGCAGTTCTTC.

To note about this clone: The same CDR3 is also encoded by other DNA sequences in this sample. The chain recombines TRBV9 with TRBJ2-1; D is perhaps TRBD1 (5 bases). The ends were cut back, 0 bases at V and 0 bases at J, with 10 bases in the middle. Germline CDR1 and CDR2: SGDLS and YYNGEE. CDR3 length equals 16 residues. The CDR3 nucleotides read TGTGCCAGCAGCGTAGCAGGGCTGAGCTCCTACAATGAGCAGTTCTTC. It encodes CASSVAGLSSYNEQFF.

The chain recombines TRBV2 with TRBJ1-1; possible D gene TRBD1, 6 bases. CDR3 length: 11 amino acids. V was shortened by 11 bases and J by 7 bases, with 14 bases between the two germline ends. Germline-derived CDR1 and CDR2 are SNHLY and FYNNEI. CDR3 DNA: TGTGCCTCCCGGGGGGCAGGTGAAGCTTTCTTT. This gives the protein CASRGAGEAFF.

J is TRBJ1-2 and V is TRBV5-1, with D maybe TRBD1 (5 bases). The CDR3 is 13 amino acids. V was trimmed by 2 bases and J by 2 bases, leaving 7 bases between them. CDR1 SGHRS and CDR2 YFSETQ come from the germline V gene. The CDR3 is CASSLRQNYGYTF. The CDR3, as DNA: TGCGCCAGCAGCTTAAGACAGAACTATGGCTACACCTTC.

CDR3 in amino acids: CASSRTQANEKLFF. The CDR3 region has the DNA TGTGCCAGCAGCCGAACCCAGGCTAATGAAAAACTGTTTTTT. The chain joins TRBV7-9 to TRBJ1-4; D ambiguous. The length of the CDR3 is 14 residues. Germline CDR1 reads SEHNR; CDR2 reads FQNEAQ (reference sequence). The V and J ends lost 5 bases and 3 bases respectively, with 10 bases between them.

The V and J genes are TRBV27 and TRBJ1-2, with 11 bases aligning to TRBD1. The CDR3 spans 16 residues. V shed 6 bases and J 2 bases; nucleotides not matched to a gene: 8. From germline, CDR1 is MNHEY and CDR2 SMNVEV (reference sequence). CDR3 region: CASSLLGDRGNYGYTF. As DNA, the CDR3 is TGTGCCAGCAGCCTCCTGGGGGACAGGGGGAACTATGGCTACACCTTC.

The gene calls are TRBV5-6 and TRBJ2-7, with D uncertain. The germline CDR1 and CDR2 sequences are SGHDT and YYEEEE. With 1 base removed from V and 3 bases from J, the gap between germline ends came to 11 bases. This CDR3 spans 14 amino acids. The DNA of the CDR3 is TGTGCCAGCAGCTTGCGGCAGGACCTCTACGAGCAGTACTTC. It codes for CASSLRQDLYEQYF. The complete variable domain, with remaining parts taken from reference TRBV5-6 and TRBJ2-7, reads DAGVTQSPTHLIKTRGQQVTLRCSPKSGHDTVSWYQQALGQGPQFIFQYYEEEERQRGNFPDRFSGHQFPNYSSELNVNALLLGDSALYLCASSLRQDLYEQYFGPGTRLTVT.

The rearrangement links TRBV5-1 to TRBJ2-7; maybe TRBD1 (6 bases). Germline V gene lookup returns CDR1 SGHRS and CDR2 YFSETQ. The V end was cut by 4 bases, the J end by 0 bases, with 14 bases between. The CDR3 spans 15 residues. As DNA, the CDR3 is TGCGCCAGCAGCGCCCTTCAGGGGTCCTCCTACGAGCAGTACTTC. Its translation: CASSALQGSSYEQYF.

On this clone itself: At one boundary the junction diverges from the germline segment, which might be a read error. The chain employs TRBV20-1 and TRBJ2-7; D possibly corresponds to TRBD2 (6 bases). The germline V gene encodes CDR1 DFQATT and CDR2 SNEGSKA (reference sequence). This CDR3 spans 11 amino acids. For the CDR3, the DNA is TGCAGTGCTAGAGATCTGGCTAGCGACGACTTC. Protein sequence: CSARDLASDDF.